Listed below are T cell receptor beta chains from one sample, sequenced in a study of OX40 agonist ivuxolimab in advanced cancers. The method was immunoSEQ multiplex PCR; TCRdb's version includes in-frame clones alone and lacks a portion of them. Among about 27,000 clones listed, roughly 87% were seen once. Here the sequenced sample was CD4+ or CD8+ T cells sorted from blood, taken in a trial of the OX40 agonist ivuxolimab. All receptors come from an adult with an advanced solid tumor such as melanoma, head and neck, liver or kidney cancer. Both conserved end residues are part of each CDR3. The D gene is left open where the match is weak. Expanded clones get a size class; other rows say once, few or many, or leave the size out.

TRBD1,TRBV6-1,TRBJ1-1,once,TGTGCCAGCAGTCAGAAGACAGGGGCGCCCCCCGAAGCTTTCTTT,CASSQKTGAPPEAFF
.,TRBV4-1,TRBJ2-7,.,TGCGCCAGCAGCCCTGACAGCCCCTACGAGCAGTACTTC,CASSPDSPYEQYF
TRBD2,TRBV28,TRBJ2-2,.,TGTGCCAGCAGTTTTAGGTTAGCGGGGAACGCGAACACCGGGGAGCTGTTTTTT,CASSFRLAGNANTGELFF
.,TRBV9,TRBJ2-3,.,TGTGCCAGCAGCGTAGCGGGGGGCCGATTCACAGATACGCAGTATTTT,CASSVAGGRFTDTQYF
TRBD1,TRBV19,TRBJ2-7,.,TGTGCCACCGCCTACGGAACAGGGGAAAAGGGGTACGAGCAGTACTTC,CATAYGTGEKGYEQYF
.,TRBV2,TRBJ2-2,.,TGTGCCAGCCAGGTCTTGGGGCTCACCGGGGAGCTGTTTTTT,CASQVLGLTGELFF
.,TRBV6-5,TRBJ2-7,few,TGTGCCAGCAGTTATGGCCCCTACGAGCAGTACTTC,CASSYGPYEQYF
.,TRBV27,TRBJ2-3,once,TGTGCCAGCAGTTTATATTTTCGGGATACGCAGTATTTT,CASSLYFRDTQYF
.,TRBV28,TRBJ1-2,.,TGTGCCAGCAGTTCCCTACAAACAGATCTCTATGGCTACACCTTC,CASSSLQTDLYGYTF
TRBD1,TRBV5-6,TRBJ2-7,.,TGTGCCAGCAGCCCGGACAGGGACCACGAGCAGTACTTC,CASSPDRDHEQYF
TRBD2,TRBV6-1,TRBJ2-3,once,TGTGCCAGCAGTGAAGCCGAGGCTAGCGGGGGGGGAAACACAGATACGCAGTATTTT,CASSEAEASGGGNTDTQYF
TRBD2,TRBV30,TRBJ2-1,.,TGTGCCTGGAGTAAGGGAGGGGTGGGCTCCTACAATGAGCAGTTCTTC,CAWSKGGVGSYNEQFF
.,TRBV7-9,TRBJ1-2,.,TGTGCCAGCAGCCCTCAAGGAGCTAACTATGGCTACACCTTC,CASSPQGANYGYTF
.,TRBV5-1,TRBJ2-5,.,TGCGCCAGCAGCTTGCGAGGGGCCTCCCTAGAGACCCAGTACTTC,CASSLRGASLETQYF
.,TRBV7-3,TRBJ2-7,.,TGTGCCAGCAGCTTAATTCAGGCTCCTCCTATCAACGAGCAGTACTTC,CASSLIQAPPINEQYF
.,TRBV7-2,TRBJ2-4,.,TGTGCCAGCAGCTTAGGACCTGGGGGTGGACGCGCCAAAAACATTCAGTACTTC,CASSLGPGGGRAKNIQYF
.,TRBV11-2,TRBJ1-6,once,TGTGCCAGCAGCTTAGATCCGAACAATTCACCCCTCCACTTT,CASSLDPNNSPLHF
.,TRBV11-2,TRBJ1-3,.,TGTGCCAGCAGCTTGGGGACCTTAGGGGGAAACACCATATATTTT,CASSLGTLGGNTIYF
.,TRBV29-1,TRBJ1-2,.,TGCAGCGTTGAGAATCCCGGGGACTATGGCTACACCTTC,CSVENPGDYGYTF
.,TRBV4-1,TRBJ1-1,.,TGCGCCAGCAGCCAAACACAACAGGGATCGAACACTGAAGCTTTCTTT,CASSQTQQGSNTEAFF
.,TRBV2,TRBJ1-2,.,TGTGCCAGCAAAAGTTTGGGGGGCGACTATGGCTACACCTTC,CASKSLGGDYGYTF
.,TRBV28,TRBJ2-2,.,TGTGCCAGCAGTTTAGAAGGGGGATACACCGGGGAGCTGTTTTTT,CASSLEGGYTGELFF
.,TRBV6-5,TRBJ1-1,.,TGTGCCAGCAGTTATAAGAGGACTGTTGTGAACACTGAAGCTTTCTTT,CASSYKRTVVNTEAFF
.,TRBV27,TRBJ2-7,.,TGTGCCAGCAGTCCGACCCTGATGGGGTACGAGCAGTACTTC,CASSPTLMGYEQYF
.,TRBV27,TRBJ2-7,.,TGTGCCAGCAGCCTGACGGGGACCTACGAGCAGTACTTC,CASSLTGTYEQYF
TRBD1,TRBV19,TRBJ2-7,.,TGTGCCAGTAGTACCCGGGACAGCTCCTACGAGCAGTACTTC,CASSTRDSSYEQYF
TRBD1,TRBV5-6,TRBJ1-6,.,TGTGCCAGCAGCGCCGACAGGGGCTATAATTCACCCCTCCACTTT,CASSADRGYNSPLHF
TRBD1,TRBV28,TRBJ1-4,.,TGTGCCAGCAGGGCTAAAATAGGGACAGGGGGAACGACAACTAATGAAAAACTGTTTTTT,CASRAKIGTGGTTTNEKLFF
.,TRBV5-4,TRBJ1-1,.,TGTGCCAGCAGCATCTGGACCCGATGGACTGAAGCTTTCTTT,CASSIWTRWTEAFF
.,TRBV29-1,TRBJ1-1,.,TGCAGCGTGCTTTATTCGGGCAGAGAGGGAGAATATAGAACGAACACTGAAGCTTTCTTT,CSVLYSGREGEYRTNTEAFF
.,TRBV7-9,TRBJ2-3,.,TGTGCCAGCAGCTTAGCGCCGCGGGTTCTAGATACGCAGTATTTT,CASSLAPRVLDTQYF
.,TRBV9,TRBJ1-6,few,TGTGCCAGCAGCTCCGGGACACTTTCACCCCTCCACTTT,CASSSGTLSPLHF
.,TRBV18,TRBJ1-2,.,TGTGCCAGCTCAGGTCCCACATCGGCTTCAGAAGGCTACACCTTC,CASSGPTSASEGYTF
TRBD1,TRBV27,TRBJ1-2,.,TGTGCCAGCAGTTTCGACAGGGTCAACTATGGCTACACCTTC,CASSFDRVNYGYTF
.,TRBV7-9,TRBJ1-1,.,TGTGCCAGCAGCTTAGTCCCCGCGAACACTGAAGCTTTCTTT,CASSLVPANTEAFF
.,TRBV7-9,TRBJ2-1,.,TGTGCCAGCAGCTTAGCCGCGGATCCCTACAATGAGCAGTTCTTC,CASSLAADPYNEQFF
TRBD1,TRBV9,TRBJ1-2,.,TGTGCCAGCAGCGTAGAAAACGCAGGGGGCTACTATGGCTACACCTTC,CASSVENAGGYYGYTF
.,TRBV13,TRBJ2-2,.,TGTGCCAGCAGCTTAAGCACAGGGAACACCGGGGAGCTGTTTTTT,CASSLSTGNTGELFF
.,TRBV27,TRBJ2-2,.,TGTGCCAGCAGTTTACGGTGGTTAGGCGGGGAGCTGTTTTTT,CASSLRWLGGELFF
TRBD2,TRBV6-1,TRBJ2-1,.,TGTGCCAGCAGTGTCCGTATGTTAACTAGCGTCGATGAGCAGTTCTTC,CASSVRMLTSVDEQFF
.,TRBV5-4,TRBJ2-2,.,TGTGCCAGCAGCTTTGCCCCGAACACCGGGGAGCTGTTTTTT,CASSFAPNTGELFF
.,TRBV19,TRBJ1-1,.,TGTGCCAGTAGTATACCGGGATCCCCTGAAGCTTTCTTT,CASSIPGSPEAFF
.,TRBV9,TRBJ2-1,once,TGTGCCAGCAGCGCCCGGACAGCAGGGGACCTCTATGAGCAGTTCTTC,CASSARTAGDLYEQFF
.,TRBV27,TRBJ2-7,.,TGTGCCAGCGCAGAGGAGGGGGGGGCCTCCTACGAGCAGTACTTC,CASAEEGGASYEQYF
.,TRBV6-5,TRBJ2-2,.,TGTGCCAGCAGTTACGAAGGGTCCGGGGAGCTGTTTTTT,CASSYEGSGELFF
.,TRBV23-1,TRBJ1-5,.,TGCGCCAGCAGTCAATCGGATAGGGGGGCCAGCAATCAGCCCCAGCATTTT,CASSQSDRGASNQPQHF
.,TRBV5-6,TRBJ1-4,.,TGTGCCAGCAGCCTACAGGGATCAACTAATGAAAAACTGTTTTTT,CASSLQGSTNEKLFF
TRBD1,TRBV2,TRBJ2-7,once,TGTGCCAGCATCTTTGATACAGGGGGTTACGAGCAGTACTTC,CASIFDTGGYEQYF
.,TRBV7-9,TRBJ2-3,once,TGTGCCAGCAGCTTGGGTGTGAATGCCGGGGGCCCGTCAGATACGCAGTATTTT,CASSLGVNAGGPSDTQYF
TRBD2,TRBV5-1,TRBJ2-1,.,TGCGCCAGCAGCTTGGCGGGGGGGCTTAACAATGAGCAGTTCTTC,CASSLAGGLNNEQFF
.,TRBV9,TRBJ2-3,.,TGTGCCAGCAGCCAGGGGCAAGCGGCTAGCACAGATACGCAGTATTTT,CASSQGQAASTDTQYF
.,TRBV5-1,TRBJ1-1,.,TGCGCCAGCAGCTGGGACAAGGGGGGCGGGAGCCCTGAAGCTTTCTTT,CASSWDKGGGSPEAFF
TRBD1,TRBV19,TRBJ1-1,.,TGTGCCAGTCGACAGGGGGCCCACACTGAAGCTTTCTTT,CASRQGAHTEAFF
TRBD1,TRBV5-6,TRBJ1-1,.,TGTGCCAGCAGAGCTACACCTCCCGGGACAGATTTTATAGCTTTCTTT,CASRATPPGTDFIAFF
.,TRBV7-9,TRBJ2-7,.,TGTGCCAGCATACGCGACGGGGACGAGCAGTACTTC,CASIRDGDEQYF
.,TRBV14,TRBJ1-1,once,TGTGCCAGCAGCCTCATACTGGGCACTGAAGCTTTCTTT,CASSLILGTEAFF